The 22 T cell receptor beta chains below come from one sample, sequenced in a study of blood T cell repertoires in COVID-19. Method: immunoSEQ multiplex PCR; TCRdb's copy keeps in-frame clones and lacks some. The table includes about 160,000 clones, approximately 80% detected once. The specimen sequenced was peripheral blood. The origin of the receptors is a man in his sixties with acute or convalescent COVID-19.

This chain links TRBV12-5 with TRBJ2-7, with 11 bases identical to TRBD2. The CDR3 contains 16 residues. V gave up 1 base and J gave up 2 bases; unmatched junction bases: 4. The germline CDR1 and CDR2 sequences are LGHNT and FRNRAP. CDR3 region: CASGLDTSGSPYEQYF. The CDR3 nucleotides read TGTGCTAGTGGTTTGGACACTAGCGGGAGTCCCTACGAGCAGTACTTC. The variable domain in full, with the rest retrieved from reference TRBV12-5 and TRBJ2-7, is DARVTQTPRHKVTEMGQEVTMRCQPILGHNTVFWYRQTMMQGLELLAYFRNRAPLDDSGMPKDRFSAEMPDATLATLKIQPSEPRDSAVYFCASGLDTSGSPYEQYFGPGTRLTVT.

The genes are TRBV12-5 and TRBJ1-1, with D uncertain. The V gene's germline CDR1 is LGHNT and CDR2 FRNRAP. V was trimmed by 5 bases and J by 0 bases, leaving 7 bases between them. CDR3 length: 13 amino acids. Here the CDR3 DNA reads TGTGCTAGTGGTCTACGAATGAACACTGAAGCTTTCTTT. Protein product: CASGLRMNTEAFF.

The CDR3 DNA sequence: TGCAGCGTTGAGGGGGGGGCGGGTGAGACCCAGTACTTC. Residues: CSVEGGAGETQYF. The chain is built from TRBV29-1 and TRBJ2-5; tentative D call: TRBD2 (7 bases). Between the trimmed V and J ends, which lost 3 bases and 5 bases, there was a span of 13 bases. The CDR3 has 13 residues. Germline lookup yields CDR1 SQVTM and CDR2 ANQGSEA.

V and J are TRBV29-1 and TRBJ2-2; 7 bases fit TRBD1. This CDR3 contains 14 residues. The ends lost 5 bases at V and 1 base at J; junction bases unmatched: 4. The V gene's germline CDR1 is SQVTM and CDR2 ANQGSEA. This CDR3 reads CSVTGAMNTGELFF. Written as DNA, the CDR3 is TGCAGCGTTACAGGGGCTATGAACACCGGGGAGCTGTTTTTT.

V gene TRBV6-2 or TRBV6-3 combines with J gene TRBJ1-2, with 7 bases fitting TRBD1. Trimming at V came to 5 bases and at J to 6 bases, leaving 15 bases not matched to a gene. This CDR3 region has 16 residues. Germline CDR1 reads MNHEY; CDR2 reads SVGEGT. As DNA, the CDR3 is TGTGCCAGCAGTCCATGGCCGGGACAGTCGCACAATGGCTACACCTTC. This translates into CASSPWPGQSHNGYTF.

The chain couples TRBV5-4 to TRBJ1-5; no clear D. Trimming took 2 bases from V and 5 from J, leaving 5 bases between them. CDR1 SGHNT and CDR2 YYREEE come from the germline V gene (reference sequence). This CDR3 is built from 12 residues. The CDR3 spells CASSFGDQPQHF. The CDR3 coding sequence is TGTGCCAGCAGCTTTGGAGATCAGCCCCAGCATTTT.

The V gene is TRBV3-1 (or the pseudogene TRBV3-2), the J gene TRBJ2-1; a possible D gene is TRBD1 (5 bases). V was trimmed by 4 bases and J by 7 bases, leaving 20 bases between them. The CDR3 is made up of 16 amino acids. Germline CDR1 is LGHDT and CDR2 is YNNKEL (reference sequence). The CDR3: CASSRITGPGHNEQFF. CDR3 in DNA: TGTGCCAGCAGCCGAATAACAGGCCCTGGCCATAATGAGCAGTTCTTC.

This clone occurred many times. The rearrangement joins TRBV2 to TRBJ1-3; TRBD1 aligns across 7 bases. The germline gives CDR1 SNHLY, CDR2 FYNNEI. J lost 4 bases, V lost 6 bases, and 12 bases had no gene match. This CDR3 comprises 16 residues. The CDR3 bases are TGTGCCAGCAGGCCTCCAACAGGGGAGAGGGGAAACACCATATATTTT. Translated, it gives CASRPPTGERGNTIYF. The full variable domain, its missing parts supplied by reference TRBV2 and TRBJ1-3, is EPEVTQTPSHQVTQMGQEVILRCVPISNHLYFYWYRQILGQKVEFLVSFYNNEISEKSEIFDDQFSVERPDGSNFTLKIRSTKLEDSAMYFCASRPPTGERGNTIYFGEGSWLTVV.

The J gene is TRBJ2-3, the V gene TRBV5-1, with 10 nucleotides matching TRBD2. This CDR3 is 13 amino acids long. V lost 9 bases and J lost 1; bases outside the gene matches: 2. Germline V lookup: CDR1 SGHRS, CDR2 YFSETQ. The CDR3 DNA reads TGCGCCACCGGGACTAGCGGCACAGATACGCAGTATTTT. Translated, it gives CATGTSGTDTQYF.

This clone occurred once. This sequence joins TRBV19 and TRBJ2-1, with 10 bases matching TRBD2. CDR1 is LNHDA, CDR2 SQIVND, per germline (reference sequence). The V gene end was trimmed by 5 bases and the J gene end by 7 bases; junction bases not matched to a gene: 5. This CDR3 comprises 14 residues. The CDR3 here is CASSQSGGANEQFF. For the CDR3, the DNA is TGTGCCAGTAGTCAAAGCGGGGGGGCGAATGAGCAGTTCTTC. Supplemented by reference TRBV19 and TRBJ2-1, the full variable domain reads DGGITQSPKYLFRKEGQNVTLSCEQNLNHDAMYWYRQDPGQGLRLIYYSQIVNDFQKGDIAEGYSVSREKKESFPLTVTSAQKNPTAFYLCASSQSGGANEQFFGPGTRLTVL.

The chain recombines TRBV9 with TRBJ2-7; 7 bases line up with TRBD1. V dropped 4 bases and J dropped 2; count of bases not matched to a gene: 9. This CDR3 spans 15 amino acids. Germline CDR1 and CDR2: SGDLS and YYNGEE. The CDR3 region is CASSTNRGGTYEQYF. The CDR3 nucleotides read TGTGCCAGCAGCACTAACAGGGGTGGTACCTACGAGCAGTACTTC.

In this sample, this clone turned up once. DNA of the CDR3: TGTGCCAGCAGCCCGCGACAGGGGGGCACCTACGAGCAGTACTTC. Protein: CASSPRQGGTYEQYF. V is TRBV11-1 and J is TRBJ2-7; 9 bases line up with TRBD1. Trimming at V came to 5 bases and at J to 2 bases, leaving 7 bases not matched to a gene. In germline, CDR1 is SGHAT, CDR2 FQDESV (reference sequence). The CDR3 length is 15 residues.

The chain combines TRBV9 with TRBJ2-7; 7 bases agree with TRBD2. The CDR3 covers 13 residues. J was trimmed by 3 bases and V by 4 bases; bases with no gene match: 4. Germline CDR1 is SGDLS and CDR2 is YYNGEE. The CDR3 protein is CASSPWGGYEQYF. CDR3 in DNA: TGTGCCAGCAGCCCCTGGGGGGGCTACGAGCAGTACTTC.

CDR3 DNA sequence: TGTGCCAGCTCACCACCCGGGCTAGCGGGGGGTGGTGAGCAGTTCTTC. Residues: CASSPPGLAGGGEQFF. The genes are TRBV18 and TRBJ2-1, with 11 bases fitting TRBD2. Trimming at V came to 0 bases and at J to 9 bases, leaving 7 bases not matched to a gene. Germline V CDR1 and CDR2: KGHSH, LQKENI. This CDR3 is built from 16 residues.

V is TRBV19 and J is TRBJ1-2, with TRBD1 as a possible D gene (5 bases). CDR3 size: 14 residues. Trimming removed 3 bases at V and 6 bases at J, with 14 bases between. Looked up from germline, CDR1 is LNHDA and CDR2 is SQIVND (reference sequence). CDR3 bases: TGTGCCAGTAGTATTGAGCAGGGTCGTGATGGCTACACCTTC. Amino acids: CASSIEQGRDGYTF.

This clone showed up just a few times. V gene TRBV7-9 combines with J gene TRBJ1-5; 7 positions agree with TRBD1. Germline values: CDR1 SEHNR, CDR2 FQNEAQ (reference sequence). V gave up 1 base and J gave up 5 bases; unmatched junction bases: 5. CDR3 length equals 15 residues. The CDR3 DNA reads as TGTGCCAGCAGCTTAGAAGTCCAGGGGGATCAGCCCCAGCATTTT. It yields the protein CASSLEVQGDQPQHF.

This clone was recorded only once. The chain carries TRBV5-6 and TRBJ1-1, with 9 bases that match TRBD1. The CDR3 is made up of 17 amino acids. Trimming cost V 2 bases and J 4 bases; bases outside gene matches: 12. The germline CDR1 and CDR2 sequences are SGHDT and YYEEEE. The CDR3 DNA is TGTGCCAGCAGCTTTTCCTACAGGGGGCGGTTGGGCACTGAAGCTTTCTTT. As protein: CASSFSYRGRLGTEAFF.

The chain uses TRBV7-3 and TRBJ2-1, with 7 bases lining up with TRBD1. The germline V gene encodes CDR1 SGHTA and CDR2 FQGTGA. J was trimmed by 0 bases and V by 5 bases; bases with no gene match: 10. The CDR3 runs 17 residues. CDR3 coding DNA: TGTGCCAGCAGCCCAGGGACAGCTTTGAGCTCCTACAATGAGCAGTTCTTC. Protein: CASSPGTALSSYNEQFF.

The CDR3 is CASSARGGYEQYF. The CDR3 DNA sequence: TGTGCCAGCAGCGCTCGAGGGGGATACGAGCAGTACTTC. The chain has TRBV9 and TRBJ2-7, with D maybe TRBD1 (6 bases). V lost 3 bases and J lost 4, with 11 bases in between. The CDR3 contains 13 residues. Per the germline V gene, CDR1 is SGDLS and CDR2 is YYNGEE.

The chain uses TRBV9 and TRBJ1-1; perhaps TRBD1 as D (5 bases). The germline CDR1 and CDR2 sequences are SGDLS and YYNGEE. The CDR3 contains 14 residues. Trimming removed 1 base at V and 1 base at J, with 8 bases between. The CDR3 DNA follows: TGTGCCAGCAGCGTAACAGGAGAGAACACTGAAGCTTTCTTT. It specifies CASSVTGENTEAFF.

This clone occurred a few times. The DNA for the CDR3 is TGTGCCAGCAGCTCCCTGTGGACAGGATCCCCGGGCAATCAGCCCCAGCATTTT. It is translated as CASSSLWTGSPGNQPQHF. The chain is built from TRBV5-5 and TRBJ1-5; 7 nucleotides agree with TRBD1. CDR3 size: 18 residues. V trimming: 3 bases; J trimming: 2 bases; junction bases outside the gene matches: 14. The V gene's germline CDR1 is SGHKS and CDR2 YYEKEE (reference sequence).

DNA for the CDR3: TGCAGCGGGCACCCCAGGGGGCGGACTGAAGCTTTCTTT. It yields the protein CSGHPRGRTEAFF. The rearrangement uses TRBV29-1 and TRBJ1-1; 8 bases match TRBD1. Germline V CDR1 and CDR2: SQVTM, ANQGSEA. CDR3 length: 13 amino acids. Losses at the gene ends were 7 bases for V and 5 bases for J; bases not matched to a gene: 9. Looking up the rest from reference TRBV29-1 and TRBJ1-1 gives the full variable domain: SAVISQKPSRDICQRGTSLTIQCQVDSQVTMMFWYRQQPGQSLTLIATANQGSEATYESGFVIDKFPISRPNLTFSTLTVSNMSPEDSSIYLCSGHPRGRTEAFFGQGTRLTVV.